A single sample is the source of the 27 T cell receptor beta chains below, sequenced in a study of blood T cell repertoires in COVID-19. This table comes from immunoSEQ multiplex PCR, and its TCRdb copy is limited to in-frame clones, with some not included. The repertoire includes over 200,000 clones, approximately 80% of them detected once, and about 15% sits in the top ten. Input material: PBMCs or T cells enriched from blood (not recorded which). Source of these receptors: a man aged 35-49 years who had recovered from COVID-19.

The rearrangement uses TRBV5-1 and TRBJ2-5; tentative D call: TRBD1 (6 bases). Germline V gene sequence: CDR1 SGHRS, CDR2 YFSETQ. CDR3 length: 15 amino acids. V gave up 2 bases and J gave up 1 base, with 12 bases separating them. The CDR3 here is CASSFGGAGQETQYF. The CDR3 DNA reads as TGCGCCAGCAGCTTTGGGGGCGCCGGCCAAGAGACCCAGTACTTC. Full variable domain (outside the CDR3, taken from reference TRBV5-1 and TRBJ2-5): KAGVTQTPRYLIKTRGQQVTLSCSPISGHRSVSWYQQTPGQGLQFLFEYFSETQRNKGNFPGRFSGRQFSNSRSEMNVSTLELGDSALYLCASSFGGAGQETQYFGPGTRLLVL.

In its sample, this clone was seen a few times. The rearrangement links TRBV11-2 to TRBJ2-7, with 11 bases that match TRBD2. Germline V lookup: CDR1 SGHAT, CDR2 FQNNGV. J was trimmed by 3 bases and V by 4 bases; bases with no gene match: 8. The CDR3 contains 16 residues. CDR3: CASSSLAGGLIYEQYF. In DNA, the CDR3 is TGTGCCAGCAGCTCCCTAGCGGGGGGTCTAATCTACGAGCAGTACTTC.

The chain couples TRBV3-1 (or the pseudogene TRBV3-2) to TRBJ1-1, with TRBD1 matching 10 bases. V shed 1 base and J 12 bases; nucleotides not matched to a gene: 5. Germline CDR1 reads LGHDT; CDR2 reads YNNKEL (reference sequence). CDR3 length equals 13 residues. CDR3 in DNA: TGTGCCAGCAGCCAAGCGACAGGGGGCGGGACTTTCTTT. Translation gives CASSQATGGGTFF.

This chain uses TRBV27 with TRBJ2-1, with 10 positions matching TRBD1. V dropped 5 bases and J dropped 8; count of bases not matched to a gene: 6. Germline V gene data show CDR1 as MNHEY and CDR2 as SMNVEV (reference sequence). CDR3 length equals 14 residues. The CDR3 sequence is CASSVGTGDYEQFF. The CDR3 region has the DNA TGTGCCAGCAGTGTCGGGACAGGGGATTATGAGCAGTTCTTC.

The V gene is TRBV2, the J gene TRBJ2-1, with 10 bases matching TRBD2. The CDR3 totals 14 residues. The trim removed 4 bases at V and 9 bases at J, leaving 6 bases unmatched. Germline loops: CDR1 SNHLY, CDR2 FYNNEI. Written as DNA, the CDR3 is TGTGCCAGCAGTGGGCTAGCGGGAGTCGGTGAGCAGTTCTTC. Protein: CASSGLAGVGEQFF.

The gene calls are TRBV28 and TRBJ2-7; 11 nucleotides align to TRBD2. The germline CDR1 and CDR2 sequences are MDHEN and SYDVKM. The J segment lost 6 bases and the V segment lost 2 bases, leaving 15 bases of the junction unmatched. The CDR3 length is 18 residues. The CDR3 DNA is TGTGCCAGCAGTTTAACTAGCGGGAGATGGGCCGGAGATGGCGAGCAGTACTTC. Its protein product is CASSLTSGRWAGDGEQYF.

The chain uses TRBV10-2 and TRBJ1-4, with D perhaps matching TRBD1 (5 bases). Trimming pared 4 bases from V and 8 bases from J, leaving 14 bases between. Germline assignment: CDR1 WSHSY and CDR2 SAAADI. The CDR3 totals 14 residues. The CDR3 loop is CASSGRDWREKLFF. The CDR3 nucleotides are TGCGCCAGCAGTGGTAGGGACTGGAGGGAAAAACTGTTTTTT.

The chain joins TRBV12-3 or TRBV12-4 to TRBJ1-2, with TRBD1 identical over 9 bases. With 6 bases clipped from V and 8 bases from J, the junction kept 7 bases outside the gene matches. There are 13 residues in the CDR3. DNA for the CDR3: TGTGCCAGCAGGCCGGGACAGGGCGGAGGCTACACCTTC. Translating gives CASRPGQGGGYTF.

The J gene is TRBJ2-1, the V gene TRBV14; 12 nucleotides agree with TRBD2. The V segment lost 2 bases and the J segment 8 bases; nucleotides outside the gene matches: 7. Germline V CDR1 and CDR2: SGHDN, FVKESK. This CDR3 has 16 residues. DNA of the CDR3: TGTGCCAGCAGCCAATTTCTAGCGGGAGGGATCGATGAGCAGTTCTTC. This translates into CASSQFLAGGIDEQFF. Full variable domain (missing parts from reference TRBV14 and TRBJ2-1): EAGVTQFPSHSVIEKGQTVTLRCDPISGHDNLYWYRRVMGKEIKFLLHFVKESKQDESGMPNNRFLAERTGGTYSTLKVQPAELEDSGVYFCASSQFLAGGIDEQFFGPGTRLTVL.

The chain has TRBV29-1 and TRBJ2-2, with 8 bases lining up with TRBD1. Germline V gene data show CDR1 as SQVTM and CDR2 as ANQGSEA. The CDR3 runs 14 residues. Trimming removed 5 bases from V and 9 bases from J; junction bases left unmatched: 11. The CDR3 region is CSVQDRAGFRELFF. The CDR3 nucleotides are TGCAGCGTTCAGGACAGGGCGGGATTCCGGGAGCTGTTTTTT.

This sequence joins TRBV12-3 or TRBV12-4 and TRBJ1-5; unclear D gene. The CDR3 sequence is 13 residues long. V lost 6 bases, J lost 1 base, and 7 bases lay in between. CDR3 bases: TGTGCCAGCAGCCCATTGAGCAATCAGCCCCAGCATTTT. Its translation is CASSPLSNQPQHF.

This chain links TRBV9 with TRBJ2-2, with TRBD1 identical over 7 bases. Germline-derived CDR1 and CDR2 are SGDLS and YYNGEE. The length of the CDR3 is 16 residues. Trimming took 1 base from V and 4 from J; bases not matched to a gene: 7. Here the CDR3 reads CASSVLSTGATGELFF. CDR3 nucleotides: TGTGCCAGCAGCGTATTGTCCACAGGGGCCACCGGGGAGCTGTTTTTT.

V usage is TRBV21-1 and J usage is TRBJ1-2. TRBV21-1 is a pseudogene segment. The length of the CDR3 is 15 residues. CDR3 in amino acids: CASSKVPDGGSGYTF. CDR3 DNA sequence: TGTGCCAGCAGCAAAGTGCCGGACGGAGGCAGCGGCTACACCTTC.

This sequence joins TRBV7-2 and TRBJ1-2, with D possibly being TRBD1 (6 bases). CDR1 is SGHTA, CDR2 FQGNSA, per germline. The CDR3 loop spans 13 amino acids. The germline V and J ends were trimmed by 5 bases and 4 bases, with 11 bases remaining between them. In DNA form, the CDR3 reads TGTGCCAGCAGCACAGACAGGCTCTATGGCTACACCTTC. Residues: CASSTDRLYGYTF.

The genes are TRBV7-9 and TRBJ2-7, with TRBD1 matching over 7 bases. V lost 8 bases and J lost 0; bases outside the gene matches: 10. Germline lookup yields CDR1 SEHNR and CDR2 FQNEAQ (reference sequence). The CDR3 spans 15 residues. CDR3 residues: CASGALTGSSYEQYF. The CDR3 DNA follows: TGTGCCAGCGGAGCTTTGACAGGGTCCTCCTACGAGCAGTACTTC. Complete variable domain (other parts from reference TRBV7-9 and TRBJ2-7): DTGVSQNPRHKITKRGQNVTFRCDPISEHNRLYWYRQTLGQGPEFLTYFQNEAQLEKSRLLSDRFSAERPKGSFSTLEIQRTEQGDSAMYLCASGALTGSSYEQYFGPGTRLTVT.

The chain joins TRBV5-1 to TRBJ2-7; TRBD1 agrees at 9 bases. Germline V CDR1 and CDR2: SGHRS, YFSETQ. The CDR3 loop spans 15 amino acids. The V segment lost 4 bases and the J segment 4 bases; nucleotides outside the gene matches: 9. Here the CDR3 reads CASSVVPGQGYEQYF. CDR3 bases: TGCGCCAGCAGCGTGGTACCGGGACAGGGATACGAGCAGTACTTC.

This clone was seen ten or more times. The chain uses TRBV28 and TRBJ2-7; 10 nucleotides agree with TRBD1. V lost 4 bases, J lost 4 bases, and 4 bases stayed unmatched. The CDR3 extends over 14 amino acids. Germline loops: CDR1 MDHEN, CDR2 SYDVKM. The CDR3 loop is CASSSRTGGYEQYF. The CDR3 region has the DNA TGTGCCAGCAGTTCGAGGACAGGGGGTTACGAGCAGTACTTC.

CDR3 bases: TGTGCCAGCAGGCCTAGACTAGCGGACCCCTACGAGCAGTACTTC. It encodes CASRPRLADPYEQYF. The genes are TRBV11-2 and TRBJ2-7, with TRBD2 identical over 9 bases. CDR1 and CDR2 (germline): SGHAT, FQNNGV. V was pared by 6 bases and J by 2 bases, with 8 bases of the junction left unmatched. CDR3 length: 15 amino acids.

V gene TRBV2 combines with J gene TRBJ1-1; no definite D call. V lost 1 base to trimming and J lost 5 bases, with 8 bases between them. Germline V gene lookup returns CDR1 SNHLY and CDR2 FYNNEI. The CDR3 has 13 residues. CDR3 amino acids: CASSEGRGTEAFF. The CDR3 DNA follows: TGTGCCAGCAGTGAAGGTCGGGGTACTGAAGCTTTCTTT.

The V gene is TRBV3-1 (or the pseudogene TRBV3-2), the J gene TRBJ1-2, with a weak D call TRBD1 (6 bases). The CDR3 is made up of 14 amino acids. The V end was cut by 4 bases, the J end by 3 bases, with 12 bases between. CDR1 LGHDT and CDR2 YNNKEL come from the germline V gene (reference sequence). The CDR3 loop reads CASSPRDTDYGYTF. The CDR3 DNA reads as TGTGCCAGCAGCCCCCGGGACACGGACTATGGCTACACCTTC.

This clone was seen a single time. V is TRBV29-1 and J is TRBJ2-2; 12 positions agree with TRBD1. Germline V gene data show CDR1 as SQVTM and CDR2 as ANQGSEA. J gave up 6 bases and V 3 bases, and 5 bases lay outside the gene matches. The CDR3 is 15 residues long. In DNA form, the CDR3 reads TGCAGCGTTGACCCTGGGACAGGGGGCCCCGGGGAGCTGTTTTTT. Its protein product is CSVDPGTGGPGELFF.

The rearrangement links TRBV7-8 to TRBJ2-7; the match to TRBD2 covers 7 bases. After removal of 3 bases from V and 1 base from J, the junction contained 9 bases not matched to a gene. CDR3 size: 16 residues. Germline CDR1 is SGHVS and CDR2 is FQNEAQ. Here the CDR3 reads CASSFRGGTTSYEQYF. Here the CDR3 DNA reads TGTGCCAGCAGCTTTAGGGGCGGGACTACTTCCTACGAGCAGTACTTC. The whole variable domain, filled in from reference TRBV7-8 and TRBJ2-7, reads GAGVSQSPRYKVAKRGQDVALRCDPISGHVSLFWYQQALGQGPEFLTYFQNEAQLDKSGLPSDRFFAERPEGSVSTLKIQRTQQEDSAVYLCASSFRGGTTSYEQYFGPGTRLTVT.

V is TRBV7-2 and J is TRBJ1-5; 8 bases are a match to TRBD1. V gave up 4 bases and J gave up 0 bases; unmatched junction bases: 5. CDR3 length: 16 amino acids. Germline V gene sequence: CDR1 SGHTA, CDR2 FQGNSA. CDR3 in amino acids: CASSWTGRYSNQPQHF. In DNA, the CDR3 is TGTGCCAGCAGCTGGACAGGGCGGTATAGCAATCAGCCCCAGCATTTT.

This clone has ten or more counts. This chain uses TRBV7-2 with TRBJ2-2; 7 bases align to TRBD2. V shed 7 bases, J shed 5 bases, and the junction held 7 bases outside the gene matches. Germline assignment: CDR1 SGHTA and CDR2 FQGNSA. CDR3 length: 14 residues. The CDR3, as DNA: TGTGCCAGCACCCAACGCGGGGGAACCGGGGAGCTGTTTTTT. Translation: CASTQRGGTGELFF.

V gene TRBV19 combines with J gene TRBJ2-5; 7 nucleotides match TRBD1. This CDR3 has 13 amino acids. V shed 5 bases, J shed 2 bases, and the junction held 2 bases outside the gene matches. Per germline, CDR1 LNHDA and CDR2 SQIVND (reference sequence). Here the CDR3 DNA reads TGTGCCAGTAGTTGGGACAGACAAGAGACCCAGTACTTC. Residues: CASSWDRQETQYF.

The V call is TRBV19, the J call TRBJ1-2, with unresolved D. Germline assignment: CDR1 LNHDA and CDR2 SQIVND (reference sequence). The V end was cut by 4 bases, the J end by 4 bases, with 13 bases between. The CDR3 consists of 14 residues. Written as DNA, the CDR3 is TGTGCCAGTAGTAGAATTACAGCGGGCTATGGCTACACCTTC. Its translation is CASSRITAGYGYTF.

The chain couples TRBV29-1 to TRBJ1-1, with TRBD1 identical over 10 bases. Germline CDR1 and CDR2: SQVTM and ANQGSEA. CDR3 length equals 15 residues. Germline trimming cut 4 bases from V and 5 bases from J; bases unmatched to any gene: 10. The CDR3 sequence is CSVGRGTGARTEAFF. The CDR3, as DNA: TGCAGCGTTGGGCGGGGGACAGGGGCTCGGACTGAAGCTTTCTTT.